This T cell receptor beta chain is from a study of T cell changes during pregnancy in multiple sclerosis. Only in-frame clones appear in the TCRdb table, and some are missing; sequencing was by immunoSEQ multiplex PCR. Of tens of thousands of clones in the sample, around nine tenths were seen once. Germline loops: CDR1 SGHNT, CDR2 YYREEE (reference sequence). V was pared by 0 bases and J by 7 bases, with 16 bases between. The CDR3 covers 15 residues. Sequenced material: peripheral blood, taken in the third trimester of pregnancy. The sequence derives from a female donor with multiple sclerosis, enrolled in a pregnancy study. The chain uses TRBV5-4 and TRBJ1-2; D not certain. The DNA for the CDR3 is TGTGCCAGCAGCTTGGTTTGGCCCGCCTCGTCTGGCTACACCTTC. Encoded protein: CASSLVWPASSGYTF.